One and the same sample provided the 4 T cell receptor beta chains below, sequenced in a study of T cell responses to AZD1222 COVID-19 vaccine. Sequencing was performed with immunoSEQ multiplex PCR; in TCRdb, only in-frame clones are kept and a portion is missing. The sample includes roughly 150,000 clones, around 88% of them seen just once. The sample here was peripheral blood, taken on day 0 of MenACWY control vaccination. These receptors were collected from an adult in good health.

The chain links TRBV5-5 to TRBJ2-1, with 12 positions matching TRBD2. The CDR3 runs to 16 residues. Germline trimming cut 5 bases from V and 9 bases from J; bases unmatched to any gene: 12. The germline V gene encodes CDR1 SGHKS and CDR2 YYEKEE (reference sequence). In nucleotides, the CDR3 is TGTGCCAGCAGTGTCGCTAGCGGGGGGGCAAAGGGTGAGCAGTTCTTC. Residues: CASSVASGGAKGEQFF.

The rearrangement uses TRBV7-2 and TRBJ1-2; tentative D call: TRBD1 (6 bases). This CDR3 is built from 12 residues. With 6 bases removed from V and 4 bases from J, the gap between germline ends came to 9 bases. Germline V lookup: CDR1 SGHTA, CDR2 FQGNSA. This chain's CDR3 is CASREDSYGYTF. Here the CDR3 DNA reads TGTGCCAGCAGGGAGGACAGCTATGGCTACACCTTC.

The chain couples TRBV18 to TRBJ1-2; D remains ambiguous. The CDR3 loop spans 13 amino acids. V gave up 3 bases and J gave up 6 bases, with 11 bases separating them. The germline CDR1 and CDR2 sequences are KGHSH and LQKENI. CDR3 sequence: CASSPMSGDGYTF. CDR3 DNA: TGTGCCAGCTCACCTATGTCGGGTGATGGCTACACCTTC.

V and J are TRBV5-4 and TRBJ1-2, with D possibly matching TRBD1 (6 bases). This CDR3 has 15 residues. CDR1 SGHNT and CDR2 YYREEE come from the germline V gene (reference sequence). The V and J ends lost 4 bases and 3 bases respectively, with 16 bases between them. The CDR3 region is CASSAINRADYGYTF. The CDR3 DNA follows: TGTGCCAGCAGCGCTATTAACAGGGCTGACTATGGCTACACCTTC.